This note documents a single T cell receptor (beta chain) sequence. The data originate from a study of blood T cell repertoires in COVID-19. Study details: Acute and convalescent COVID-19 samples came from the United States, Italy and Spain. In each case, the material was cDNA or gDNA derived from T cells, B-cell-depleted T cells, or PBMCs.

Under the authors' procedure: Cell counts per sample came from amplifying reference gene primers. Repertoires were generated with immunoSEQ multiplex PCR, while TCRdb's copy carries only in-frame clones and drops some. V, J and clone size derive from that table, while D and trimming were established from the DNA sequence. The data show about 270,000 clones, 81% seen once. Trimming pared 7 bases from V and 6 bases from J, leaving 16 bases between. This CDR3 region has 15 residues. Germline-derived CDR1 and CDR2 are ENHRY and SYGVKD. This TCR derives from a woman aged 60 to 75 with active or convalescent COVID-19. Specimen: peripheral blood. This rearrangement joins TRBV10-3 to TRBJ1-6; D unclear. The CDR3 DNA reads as TGTGCCATCACTAACGGGTTCGGAGTTAATTCACCCCTCCACTTT. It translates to CAITNGFGVNSPLHF.